Reported below is one T cell receptor beta chain. Its antigen is currently unknown. Germline CDR1 is SNHLY and CDR2 is FYNNEI. V shed 3 bases, J shed 3 bases, and the junction held 2 bases outside the gene matches. This CDR3 has 15 amino acids. 60 Vbeta and 13 Jbeta primers were used in PCR. Clones were read by immunoSEQ multiplex PCR, and TCRdb kept only the in-frame ones, dropping some. The repertoire table contains approximately 210,000 clones. The data were obtained in a study of cytomegalovirus exposure and HLA in healthy donors. Study results and caveats: In vitro checks showed that three CMV-associated chains really do target CMV antigens. Another analysis was done later, and it associated around 15,000 TCR beta sequences with HLA alleles at 0.05 false discovery rate. The study labeled approximately 150 TCR beta chains cytomegalovirus-associated. Follow-up analysis later connected one missense variant in DCLRE1C with trimming of TCR beta V- and J-genes.

The source of this sequence is a young woman in good health and CMV-seropositive. The rearrangement joins TRBV2 to TRBJ2-2, with TRBD2 matching 9 bases. The material sequenced was PBMCs. The CDR3 sequence: CASSEASGDTGELFF. For the CDR3, the DNA is TGTGCCAGCAGTGAGGCTAGCGGGGACACCGGGGAGCTGTTTTTT.